Shown below are 13 T cell receptor beta chains from a single sample sequenced in a study of CXCR3-negative and CXCR3-positive naive CD8 T cells. Through 5' RACE with UMI labels, the TRB cDNA libraries were prepared. TCRdb re-called the 5' RACE reads and catalogs CDR3 proteins one per entry, DNA excluded. Its table lists 70,000 to 95,000 distinct CDR3 sequences. Sequencing was done on a sample of naive CXCR3- CD8+ T cells from blood. Subset indicated: CD45RO-CCR7+CD27+CD95- naive CD8+ T cells lacking CXCR3 (TNR3-). These receptors were taken from a human donor in good health. Some clones in this sample may be carry-over from other donors' samples.

V gene TRBV15 combines with J gene TRBJ2-1; the D gene TCRdb calls, TRBD1, cannot be checked with no DNA. There are 13 residues in the CDR3. Germline CDR1 and CDR2: LNHNV and YYDKDF (reference sequence). The CDR3 loop reads CATSRATGDEQFF. The variable domain in full, completed from reference TRBV15 and TRBJ2-1, reads DAMVIQNPRYQVTQFGKPVTLSCSQTLNHNVMYWYQQKSSQAPKLLFHYYDKDFNNEADTPDNFQSRRPNTSFCFLDIRSPGLGDTAMYLCATSRATGDEQFFGPGTRLTVL.

The chain has TRBV12-3 or TRBV12-4 and TRBJ2-2; without DNA, the TCRdb call of TRBD2 cannot be checked. The CDR3 has 16 amino acids. Here the CDR3 reads CASFPGASGETGELFF.

V and J are TRBV12-3 or TRBV12-4 and TRBJ2-1; with no DNA, the TCRdb D assignment of TRBD2 cannot be verified. This CDR3 has 16 residues. The CDR3 loop reads CASSEYSGYYHNEQFF.

The chain couples TRBV29-1 to TRBJ2-3; TCRdb's D gene call, TRBD2, goes unchecked for lack of DNA. This CDR3 is 13 amino acids long. The germline V gene has CDR1 SQVTM and CDR2 ANQGSEA. The CDR3 region is CSVLWERSNTQYF.

The CDR3 loop is CSARDLRGHYEQYF. J is TRBJ2-7 and V is TRBV20-1; TCRdb lists TRBD1, though no DNA is available to test this call. Germline V gene lookup returns CDR1 DFQATT and CDR2 SNEGSKA (reference sequence). This CDR3 has 14 amino acids.

The chain links TRBV3-1 to TRBJ2-3; TCRdb calls TRBD2, which cannot be checked without DNA. The CDR3 spans 15 residues. Germline V gene data show CDR1 as LGHDT and CDR2 as YNNKEL (reference sequence). CDR3 loop: CASSPGTSRADTQYF.

The chain's CDR3 is CSASMGGSAYEQYF. The gene calls are TRBV29-1 and TRBJ2-7; TCRdb proposes TRBD2, but this gene call is untestable without DNA. The CDR3 spans 14 residues. Germline V gives CDR1 SQVTM, CDR2 ANQGSEA.

V and J are TRBV2 and TRBJ2-1; as DNA is missing, the TRBD2 call by TCRdb cannot be tested. This CDR3 contains 15 residues. Germline V gene sequence: CDR1 SNHLY, CDR2 FYNNEI. CDR3 amino acids: CASSPLAGGLDEQFF.

The chain joins TRBV7-6 to TRBJ1-2. Germline V gene data show CDR1 as SGHVS and CDR2 as FNYEAQ. The CDR3 spans 14 residues. The CDR3 region is CASSLDMSGVGYTF. Full variable domain (remainder filled in from reference TRBV7-6 and TRBJ1-2): GAGVSQSPRYKVTKRGQDVALRCDPISGHVSLYWYRQALGQGPEFLTYFNYEAQQDKSGLPNDRFSAERPEGSISTLTIQRTEQRDSAMYRCASSLDMSGVGYTFGSGTRLTVV.

This rearrangement joins TRBV25-1 to TRBJ1-2; TCRdb indicates TRBD1, and absent DNA this call remains unverified. This CDR3 spans 14 amino acids. Germline values: CDR1 MGHDK, CDR2 SYGVNS. This CDR3 reads CASLPGQGSYGYTF.

The CDR3 loop reads CSVTTSGRYNEQFF. The V call is TRBV29-1, the J call TRBJ2-1; the TCRdb D gene call, TRBD2, has no DNA to confirm it. Per the germline V gene, CDR1 is SQVTM and CDR2 is ANQGSEA. This CDR3 has 14 residues.

The genes are TRBV29-1 and TRBJ2-1; TCRdb indicates TRBD1, and absent DNA this call remains unverified. This CDR3 contains 13 residues. Germline lookup yields CDR1 SQVTM and CDR2 ANQGSEA. The CDR3 reads CSVRDRVNNEQFF.

The chain joins TRBV5-1 to TRBJ2-7; TCRdb lists TRBD1, though no DNA is available to test this call. CDR3 length: 13 amino acids. Per the germline V gene, CDR1 is SGHRS and CDR2 is YFSETQ. The CDR3 is CASSSSGGGEQYF.